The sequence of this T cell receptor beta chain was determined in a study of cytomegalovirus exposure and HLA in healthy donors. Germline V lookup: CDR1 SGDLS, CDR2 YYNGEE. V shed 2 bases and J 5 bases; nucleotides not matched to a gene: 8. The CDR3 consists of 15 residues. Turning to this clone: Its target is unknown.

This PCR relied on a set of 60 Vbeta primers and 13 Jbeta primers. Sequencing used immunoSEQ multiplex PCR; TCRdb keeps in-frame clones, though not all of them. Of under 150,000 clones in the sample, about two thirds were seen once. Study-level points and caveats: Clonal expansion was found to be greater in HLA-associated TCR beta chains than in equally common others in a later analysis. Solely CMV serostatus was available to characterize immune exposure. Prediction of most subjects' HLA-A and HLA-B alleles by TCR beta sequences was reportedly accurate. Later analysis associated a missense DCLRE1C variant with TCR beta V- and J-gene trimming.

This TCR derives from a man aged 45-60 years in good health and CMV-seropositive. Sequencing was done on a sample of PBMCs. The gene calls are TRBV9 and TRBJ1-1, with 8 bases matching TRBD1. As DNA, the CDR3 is TGTGCCAGCAGCGTGACAGGACAGGGAGAGACTGAAGCTTTCTTT. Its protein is CASSVTGQGETEAFF.